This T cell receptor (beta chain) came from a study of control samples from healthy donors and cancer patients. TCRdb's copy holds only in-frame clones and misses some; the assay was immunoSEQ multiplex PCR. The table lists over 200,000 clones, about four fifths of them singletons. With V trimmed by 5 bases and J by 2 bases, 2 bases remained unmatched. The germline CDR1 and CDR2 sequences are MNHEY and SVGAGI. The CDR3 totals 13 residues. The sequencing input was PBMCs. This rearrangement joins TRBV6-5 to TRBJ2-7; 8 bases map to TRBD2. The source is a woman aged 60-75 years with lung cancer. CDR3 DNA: TGTGCCAGCAGTCCGGGAGGGCCCTACGAGCAGTACTTC. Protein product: CASSPGGPYEQYF.